Listed here are 21 T cell receptor beta chains from one sample, sequenced in a study of CD8+ T cells in alopecia areata. Sequencing templates came from extracted RNA that was reverse transcribed into cDNA. Libraries were prepared by immunoSEQ multiplex PCR; TCRdb keeps only in-frame clonotypes and omits some of them. Altogether 110,000 or so clones are present, 58% being singletons, with the ten largest covering around 30%. Treatment denoted: oral pan-JAK inhibitor, 5-10 mg twice daily. The sequences come from CD8+ T cells sorted from blood, collected at week 4, from a patient treated with tofacitinib. These TCRs come from a human donor with alopecia areata.

This rearrangement joins TRBV29-1 to TRBJ2-3; 10 bases fit TRBD1. The CDR3 is made up of 15 amino acids. V was pared by 4 bases and J by 4 bases, with 8 bases of the junction left unmatched. Germline V gives CDR1 SQVTM, CDR2 ANQGSEA. The CDR3 here is CSVVPTGGFADTQYF. CDR3 nucleotides: TGCAGCGTTGTGCCGACAGGGGGCTTCGCAGATACGCAGTATTTT.

The rearrangement joins TRBV29-1 to TRBJ2-5; 11 bases are a match to TRBD1. V lost 6 bases, J lost 3 bases, and 3 bases stayed unmatched. Germline assignment: CDR1 SQVTM and CDR2 ANQGSEA. CDR3 length: 13 amino acids. CDR3 region: CSVRTGGEETQYF. CDR3 nucleotides: TGCAGCGTGCGGACAGGGGGCGAAGAGACCCAGTACTTC.

This rearrangement joins TRBV30 to TRBJ1-1, with D hard to call. V lost 4 bases and J lost 1, with 13 bases in between. Germline V gene data show CDR1 as GTSNPN and CDR2 as SVGIG (reference sequence). The CDR3 has 14 amino acids. The CDR3 reads CAWNGVRRNTEAFF. The DNA for the CDR3 is TGTGCCTGGAATGGGGTCAGGAGGAACACTGAAGCTTTCTTT.

The chain carries TRBV2 and TRBJ1-1; D not resolved. CDR3 length equals 13 residues. Germline V CDR1 and CDR2: SNHLY, FYNNEI. Trimming left V 2 bases short and J 4 bases short, with 8 bases between. In DNA, the CDR3 is TGTGCCAGCAGTGAAAGGATCTTCACTGAAGCTTTCTTT. It encodes CASSERIFTEAFF.

CDR3 in amino acids: CSVEGGQTHGYTF. Written as DNA, the CDR3 is TGCAGCGTTGAAGGGGGACAAACCCATGGCTACACCTTC. The chain combines TRBV29-1 with TRBJ1-2; D might be TRBD1 (6 bases). Germline V CDR1 and CDR2: SQVTM, ANQGSEA. The V end lost 1 base, the J end lost 6 bases, and 12 bases lay between the germline ends. There are 13 residues in the CDR3.

This clone was observed a single time. The rearrangement links TRBV30 to TRBJ2-5; D might be TRBD1 or TRBD2, each matching 7 bases. V lost 3 bases and J 4 bases, leaving 12 bases between the germline ends. This CDR3 has 13 amino acids. Germline-derived CDR1 and CDR2 are GTSNPN and SVGIG (reference sequence). The DNA of the CDR3 is TGTGCCTGGAGGGTCAGGGGGGGAGAGACCCAGTACTTC. Translated, it gives CAWRVRGGETQYF.

This chain joins TRBV29-1 and TRBJ2-1; weak D call: TRBD2 (6 bases). CDR3 size: 12 residues. Trimming cost V 8 bases and J 6 bases, with 14 bases left between them. From germline, CDR1 is SQVTM and CDR2 ANQGSEA. The CDR3, as DNA: TGCAGCTTGACGGCGGGGTCCAATGAGCAGTTCTTC. This encodes CSLTAGSNEQFF.

This clone has just a few counts. The rearrangement uses TRBV30 and TRBJ2-1; no clear D gene. Germline CDR1 reads GTSNPN; CDR2 reads SVGIG (reference sequence). With 2 bases removed from V and 2 bases from J, the gap between germline ends came to 7 bases. CDR3 length equals 13 residues. CDR3 nucleotides: TGTGCCTGGAGTCCAGGTACCTACAATGAGCAGTTCTTC. Translating it yields CAWSPGTYNEQFF.

V gene TRBV30 combines with J gene TRBJ2-7; 7 bases match TRBD1. Germline trimming cut 1 base from V and 2 bases from J; bases unmatched to any gene: 2. The CDR3 length is 13 residues. The germline CDR1 and CDR2 sequences are GTSNPN and SVGIG (reference sequence). In DNA form, the CDR3 reads TGTGCCTGGAGTGGACAGGGTACCTACGAGCAGTACTTC. Protein: CAWSGQGTYEQYF.

The chain recombines TRBV23-1 with TRBJ2-7; D is unclear. TRBV23-1 is an ORF, with its function uncertain. The ends were cut back, 2 bases at V and 12 bases at J, with 17 bases in the middle. This CDR3 is 13 amino acids long. Here the CDR3 reads CASSQPGPASSYF. CDR3 sequence (DNA): TGCGCCAGCAGTCAACCCGGACCGGCCTCGTCGTACTTC.

Worth noting for this clone: The sample holds other DNA sequences that translate to the same CDR3. The genes are TRBV29-1 and TRBJ2-7, with 7 bases lining up with TRBD1. This CDR3 comprises 13 residues. Per the germline V gene, CDR1 is SQVTM and CDR2 is ANQGSEA. After removal of 5 bases from V and 1 base from J, the junction contained 5 bases not matched to a gene. CDR3 DNA sequence: TGCAGCGTTAAGACAGGGTCTTCCTACGAGCAGTACTTC. It translates to CSVKTGSSYEQYF.

The rearrangement uses TRBV25-1 and TRBJ2-3, with 14 positions matching TRBD2. From germline, CDR1 is MGHDK and CDR2 SYGVNS. There are 16 residues in the CDR3. Trimming at V came to 1 base and at J to 7 bases, leaving 4 bases not matched to a gene. The CDR3, as DNA: TGTGCCAGCAGTGAATGGGGACTAGCGGGGGACTATACGCAGTATTTT. Its translation is CASSEWGLAGDYTQYF.

The CDR3 loop reads CATRGRATYEQYF. The CDR3 coding sequence is TGTGCCACCAGGGGCAGGGCAACCTACGAGCAGTACTTC. The rearrangement uses TRBV15 and TRBJ2-7; a weak D match, TRBD1 (5 bases). In germline, CDR1 is LNHNV, CDR2 YYDKDF (reference sequence). V lost 6 bases and J lost 2, with 11 bases in between. The CDR3 is made up of 13 amino acids. The whole variable domain, filled in from reference TRBV15 and TRBJ2-7, reads DAMVIQNPRYQVTQFGKPVTLSCSQTLNHNVMYWYQQKSSQAPKLLFHYYDKDFNNEADTPDNFQSRRPNTSFCFLDIRSPGLGDTAMYLCATRGRATYEQYFGPGTRLTVT.

This clone has only a few counts. The V gene is TRBV27, the J gene TRBJ2-3; the match to TRBD2 covers 11 bases. CDR3 size: 17 residues. The J segment lost 2 bases and the V segment lost 5 bases, leaving 9 bases of the junction unmatched. Per germline, CDR1 MNHEY and CDR2 SMNVEV (reference sequence). The CDR3 DNA reads TGTGCCAGCAGTCGCCGACTAGCGGGGACCTACACAGATACGCAGTATTTT. It specifies CASSRRLAGTYTDTQYF.

The rearrangement uses TRBV5-1 and TRBJ2-5; D is uncertain. This CDR3 is built from 16 residues. V lost 4 bases and J lost 4, with 20 bases in between. CDR1 SGHRS and CDR2 YFSETQ come from the germline V gene. The CDR3 region is CASSVRQSMPGETQYF. The DNA for the CDR3 is TGCGCCAGCAGCGTTCGACAAAGCATGCCCGGAGAGACCCAGTACTTC.

V and J are TRBV30 and TRBJ2-7, with 9 bases aligning to TRBD1. This CDR3 contains 15 residues. Germline trimming cut 1 base from V and 3 bases from J; bases unmatched to any gene: 7. The germline V gene encodes CDR1 GTSNPN and CDR2 SVGIG (reference sequence). The CDR3 protein is CAWSAPGTGFYEQYF. For the CDR3, the DNA is TGTGCCTGGAGTGCGCCCGGGACAGGGTTCTACGAGCAGTACTTC.

In its sample, this clone ranks as medium-sized. The junction shows a germline mismatch at one end, possibly a read error. Other nucleotide sequences in the sample specify the same CDR3. The V call is TRBV7-2, the J call TRBJ2-7, with D perhaps matching TRBD2 (5 bases). The length of the CDR3 is 16 residues. CDR1 SGHTA and CDR2 FQGNSA come from the germline V gene. The CDR3 coding sequence is TGCGCCAGCAGCCATTCGTTCGGGGAAGCGTCCTACGAGCAGTACTTC. It specifies CASSHSFGEASYEQYF.

This clone occurred a few times. The V gene is TRBV6-5, the J gene TRBJ1-2; no reliable D call. Trimming removed 8 bases at V and 6 bases at J, with 16 bases between. The CDR3 has 13 amino acids. The germline V gene has CDR1 MNHEY and CDR2 SVGAGI. The CDR3, as DNA: TGTGCCAGCGCGCCAGACCACGGGGATGGCTACACCTTC. Residues: CASAPDHGDGYTF.

The gene calls are TRBV6-5 and TRBJ1-3; D ambiguous. V was shortened by 0 bases and J by 8 bases, with 11 bases between the two germline ends. Looked up from germline, CDR1 is MNHEY and CDR2 is SVGAGI. The CDR3 runs 14 residues. The CDR3, as DNA: TGTGCCAGCAGTTACTCGGGGAGAAGGGACACCATATATTTT. Protein product: CASSYSGRRDTIYF.

CDR3 protein: CASRSGGGTFPTEQYF. CDR3 sequence (DNA): TGTGCCAGCAGATCAGGAGGCGGGACGTTCCCGACCGAGCAGTACTTC. The V call is TRBV28, the J call TRBJ2-7; D possibly corresponds to TRBD2 (6 bases). V gave up 6 bases and J gave up 6 bases, with 24 bases separating them. Germline assignment: CDR1 MDHEN and CDR2 SYDVKM. This CDR3 has 16 residues. The full variable domain, completed using reference TRBV28 and TRBJ2-7, is DVKVTQSSRYLVKRTGEKVFLECVQDMDHENMFWYRQDPGLGLRLIYFSYDVKMKEKGDIPEGYSVSREKKERFSLILESASTNQTSMYLCASRSGGGTFPTEQYFGPGTRLTVT.

This clone was counted a few times. The chain has TRBV5-6 and TRBJ2-7; tentative D call: TRBD1 (5 bases). CDR1 and CDR2 (germline): SGHDT, YYEEEE. V lost 4 bases to trimming and J lost 7 bases, with 18 bases between them. There are 14 residues in the CDR3. CDR3: CASSPDRNPLEQYF. The CDR3 DNA reads TGTGCCAGCAGCCCCGACAGAAACCCCCTGGAGCAGTACTTC.